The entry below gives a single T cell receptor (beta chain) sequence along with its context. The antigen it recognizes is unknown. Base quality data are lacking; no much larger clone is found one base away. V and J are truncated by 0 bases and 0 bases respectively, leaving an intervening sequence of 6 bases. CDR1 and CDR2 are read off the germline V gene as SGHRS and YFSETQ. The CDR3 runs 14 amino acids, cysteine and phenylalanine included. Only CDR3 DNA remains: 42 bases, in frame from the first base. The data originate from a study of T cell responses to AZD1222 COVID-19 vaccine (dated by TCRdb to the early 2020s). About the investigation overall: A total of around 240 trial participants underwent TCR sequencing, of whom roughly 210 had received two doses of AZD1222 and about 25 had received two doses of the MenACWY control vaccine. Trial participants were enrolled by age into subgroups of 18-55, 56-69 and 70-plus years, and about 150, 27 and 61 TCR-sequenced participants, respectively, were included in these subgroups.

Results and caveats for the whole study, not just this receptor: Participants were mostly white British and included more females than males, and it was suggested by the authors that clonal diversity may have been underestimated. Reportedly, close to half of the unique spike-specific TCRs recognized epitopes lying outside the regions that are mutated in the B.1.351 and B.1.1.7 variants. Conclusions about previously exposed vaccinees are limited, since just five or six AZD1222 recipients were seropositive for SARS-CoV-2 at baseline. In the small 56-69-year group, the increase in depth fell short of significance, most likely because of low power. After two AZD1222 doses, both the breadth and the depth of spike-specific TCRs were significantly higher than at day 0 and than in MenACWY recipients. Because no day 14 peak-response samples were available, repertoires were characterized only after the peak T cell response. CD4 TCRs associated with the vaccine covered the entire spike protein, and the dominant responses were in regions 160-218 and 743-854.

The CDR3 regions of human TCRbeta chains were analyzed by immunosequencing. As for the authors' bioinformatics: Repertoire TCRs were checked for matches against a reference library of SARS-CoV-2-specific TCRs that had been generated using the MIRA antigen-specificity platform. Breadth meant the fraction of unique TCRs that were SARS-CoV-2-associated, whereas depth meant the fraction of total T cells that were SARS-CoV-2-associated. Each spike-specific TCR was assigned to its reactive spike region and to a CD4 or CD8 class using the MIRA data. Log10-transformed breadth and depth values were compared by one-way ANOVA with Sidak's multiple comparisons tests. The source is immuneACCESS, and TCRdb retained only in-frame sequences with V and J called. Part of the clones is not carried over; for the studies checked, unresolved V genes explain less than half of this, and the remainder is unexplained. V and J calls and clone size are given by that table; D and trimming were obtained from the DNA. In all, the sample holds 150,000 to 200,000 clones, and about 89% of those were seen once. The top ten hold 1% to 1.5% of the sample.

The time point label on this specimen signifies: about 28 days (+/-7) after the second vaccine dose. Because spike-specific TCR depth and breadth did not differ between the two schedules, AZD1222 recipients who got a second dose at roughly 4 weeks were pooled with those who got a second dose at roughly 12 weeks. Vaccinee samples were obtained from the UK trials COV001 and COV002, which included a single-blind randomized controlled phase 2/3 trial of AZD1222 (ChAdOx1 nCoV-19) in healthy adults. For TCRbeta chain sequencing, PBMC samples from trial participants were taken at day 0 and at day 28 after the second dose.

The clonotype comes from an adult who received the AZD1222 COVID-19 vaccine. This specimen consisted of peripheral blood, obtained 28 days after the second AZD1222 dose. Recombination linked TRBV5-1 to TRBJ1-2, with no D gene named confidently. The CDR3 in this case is CASSLDESNYGYTF. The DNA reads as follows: TGCGCCAGCAGCTTGGACGAGTCTAACTATGGCTACACCTTC. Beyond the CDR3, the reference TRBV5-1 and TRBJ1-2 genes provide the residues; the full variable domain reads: KAGVTQTPRYLIKTRGQQVTLSCSPISGHRSVSWYQQTPGQGLQFLFEYFSETQRNKGNFPGRFSGRQFSNSRSEMNVSTLELGDSALYLCASSLDESNYGYTFGSGTRLTVV.